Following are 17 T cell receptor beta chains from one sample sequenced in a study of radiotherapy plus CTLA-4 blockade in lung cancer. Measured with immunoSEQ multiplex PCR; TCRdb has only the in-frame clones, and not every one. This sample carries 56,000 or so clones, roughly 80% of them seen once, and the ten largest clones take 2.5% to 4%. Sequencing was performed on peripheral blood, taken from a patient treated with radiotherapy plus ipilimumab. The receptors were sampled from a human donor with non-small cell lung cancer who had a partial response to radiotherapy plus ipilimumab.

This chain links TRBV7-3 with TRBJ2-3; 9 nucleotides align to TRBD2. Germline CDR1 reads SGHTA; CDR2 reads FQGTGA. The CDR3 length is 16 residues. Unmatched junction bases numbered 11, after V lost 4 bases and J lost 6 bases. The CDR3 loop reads CASSYLSGGKMDTQYF. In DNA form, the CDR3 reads TGTGCCAGCAGCTACCTTAGCGGGGGTAAGATGGATACGCAGTATTTT.

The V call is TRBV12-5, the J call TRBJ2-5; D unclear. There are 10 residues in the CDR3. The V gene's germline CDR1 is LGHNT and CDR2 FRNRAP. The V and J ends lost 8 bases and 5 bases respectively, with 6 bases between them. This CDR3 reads CASREETQYF. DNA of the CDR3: TGTGCTAGTCGAGAGGAGACCCAGTACTTC.

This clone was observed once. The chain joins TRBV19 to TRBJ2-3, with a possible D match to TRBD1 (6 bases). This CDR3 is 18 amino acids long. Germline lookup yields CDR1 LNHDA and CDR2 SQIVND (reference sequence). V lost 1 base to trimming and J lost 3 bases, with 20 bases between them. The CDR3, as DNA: TGTGCCAGTAGTATAGTTCCTACTCACAGGGTCTTTACAGATACGCAGTATTTT. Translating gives CASSIVPTHRVFTDTQYF.

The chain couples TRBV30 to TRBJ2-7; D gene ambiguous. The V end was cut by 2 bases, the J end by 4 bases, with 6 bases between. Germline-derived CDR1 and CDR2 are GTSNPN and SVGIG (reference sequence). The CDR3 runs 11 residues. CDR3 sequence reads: CAWSWQYEQYF. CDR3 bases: TGTGCCTGGAGTTGGCAGTACGAGCAGTACTTC.

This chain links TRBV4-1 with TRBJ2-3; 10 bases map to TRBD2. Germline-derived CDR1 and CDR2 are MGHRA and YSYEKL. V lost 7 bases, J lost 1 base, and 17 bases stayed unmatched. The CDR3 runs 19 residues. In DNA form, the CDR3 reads TGCGCCAGCACCAAATCAATAGCGGGGGGAACTCCTGGCACAGATACGCAGTATTTT. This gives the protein CASTKSIAGGTPGTDTQYF.

The CDR3 is CASSVGTGDIKSAEAFF. CDR3 coding DNA: TGTGCCAGCAGCGTAGGGACAGGGGACATCAAGAGCGCTGAAGCTTTCTTT. The chain employs TRBV9 and TRBJ1-1, with 9 bases that match TRBD1. Looked up from germline, CDR1 is SGDLS and CDR2 is YYNGEE. The CDR3 contains 17 residues. The V segment lost 0 bases and the J segment 6 bases; nucleotides outside the gene matches: 12.

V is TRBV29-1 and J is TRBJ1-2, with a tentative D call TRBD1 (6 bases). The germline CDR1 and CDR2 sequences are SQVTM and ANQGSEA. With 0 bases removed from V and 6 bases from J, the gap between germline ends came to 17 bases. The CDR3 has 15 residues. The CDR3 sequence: CSVEELSRTADGYTF. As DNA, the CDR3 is TGCAGCGTTGAAGAGCTCTCCCGGACAGCAGATGGCTACACCTTC.

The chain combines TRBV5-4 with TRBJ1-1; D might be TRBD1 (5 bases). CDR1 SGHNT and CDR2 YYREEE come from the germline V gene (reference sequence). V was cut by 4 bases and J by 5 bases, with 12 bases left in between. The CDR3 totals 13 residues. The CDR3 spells CASSTETETEAFF. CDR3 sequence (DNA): TGTGCCAGCAGCACAGAGACAGAAACTGAAGCTTTCTTT.

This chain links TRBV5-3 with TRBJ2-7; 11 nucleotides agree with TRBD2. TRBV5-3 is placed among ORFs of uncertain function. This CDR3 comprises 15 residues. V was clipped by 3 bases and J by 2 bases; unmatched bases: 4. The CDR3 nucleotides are TGTGCCAGAAGCTCGACTAGCGGGGATACCTACGAGCAGTACTTC. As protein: CARSSTSGDTYEQYF.

The CDR3 loop reads CASSSTVNYGYTF. CDR3 sequence (DNA): TGCGCCAGCAGCTCAACAGTTAACTATGGCTACACCTTC. J is TRBJ1-2 and V is TRBV5-1; D is uncertain. Looked up from germline, CDR1 is SGHRS and CDR2 is YFSETQ. V lost 3 bases and J lost 1, with 7 bases in between. This CDR3 is 13 amino acids long. The full variable domain, rest sourced from reference TRBV5-1 and TRBJ1-2, is KAGVTQTPRYLIKTRGQQVTLSCSPISGHRSVSWYQQTPGQGLQFLFEYFSETQRNKGNFPGRFSGRQFSNSRSEMNVSTLELGDSALYLCASSSTVNYGYTFGSGTRLTVV.

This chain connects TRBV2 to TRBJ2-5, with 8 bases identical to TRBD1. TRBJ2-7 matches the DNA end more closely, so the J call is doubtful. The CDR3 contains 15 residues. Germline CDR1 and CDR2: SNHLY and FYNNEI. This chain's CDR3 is CASSEVQGANYEQYF. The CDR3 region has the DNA TGTGCCAGCAGTGAAGTTCAGGGGGCGAACTACGAGCAGTACTTC.

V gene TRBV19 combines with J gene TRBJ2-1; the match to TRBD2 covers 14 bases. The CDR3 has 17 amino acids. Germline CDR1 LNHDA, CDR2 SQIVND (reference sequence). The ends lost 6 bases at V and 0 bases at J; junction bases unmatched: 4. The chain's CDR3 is CASRWTSGGTSYNEQFF. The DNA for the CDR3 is TGTGCCAGTAGGTGGACTAGCGGGGGGACCTCCTACAATGAGCAGTTCTTC.

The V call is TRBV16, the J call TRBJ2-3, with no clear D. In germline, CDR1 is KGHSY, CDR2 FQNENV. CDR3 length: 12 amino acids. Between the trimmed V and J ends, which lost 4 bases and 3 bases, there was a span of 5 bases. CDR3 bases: TGTGCCAGCAGCCTACGGACAGATACGCAGTATTTT. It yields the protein CASSLRTDTQYF.

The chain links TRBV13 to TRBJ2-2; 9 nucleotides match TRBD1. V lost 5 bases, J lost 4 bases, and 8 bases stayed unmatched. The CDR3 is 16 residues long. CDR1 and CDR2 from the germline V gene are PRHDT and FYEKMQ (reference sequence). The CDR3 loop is CASSERTGGRTGELFF. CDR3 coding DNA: TGTGCCAGCAGCGAGAGAACAGGGGGCCGCACCGGGGAGCTGTTTTTT.

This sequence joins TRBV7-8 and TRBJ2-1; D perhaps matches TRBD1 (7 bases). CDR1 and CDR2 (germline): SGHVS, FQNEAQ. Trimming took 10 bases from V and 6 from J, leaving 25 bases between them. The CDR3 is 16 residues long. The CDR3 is CATSAGGQGVPNEQFF. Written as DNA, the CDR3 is TGTGCCACCTCGGCAGGGGGGCAGGGAGTTCCCAATGAGCAGTTCTTC.

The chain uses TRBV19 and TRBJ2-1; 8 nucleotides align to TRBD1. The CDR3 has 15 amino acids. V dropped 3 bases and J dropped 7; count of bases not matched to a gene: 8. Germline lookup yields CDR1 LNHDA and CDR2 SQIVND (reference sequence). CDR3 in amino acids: CASSMRQGAYNEQFF. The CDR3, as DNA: TGTGCCAGTAGTATGAGGCAGGGGGCTTATAATGAGCAGTTCTTC.

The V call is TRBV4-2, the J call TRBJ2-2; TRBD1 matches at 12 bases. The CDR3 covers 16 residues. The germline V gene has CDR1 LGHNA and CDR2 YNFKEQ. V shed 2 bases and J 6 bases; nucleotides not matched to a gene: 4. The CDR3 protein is CASSQPGTGGPGELFF. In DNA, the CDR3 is TGTGCCAGCAGCCAACCGGGGACAGGGGGCCCCGGGGAGCTGTTTTTT.